This T cell receptor (beta chain) was captured in a study of spatial heterogeneity in lung cancer. Every cDNA TCR molecule received its own unique molecular identifier. TCRdb passed the 5' RACE reads through MiXCR, listing each CDR3 protein once. This repertoire shows some 3,000 distinct CDR3 sequences, 25% to 40% found once; its top ten account for 69%. Comments on this clonotype: Its cognate antigen is unknown.

Indicated time point: sample taken at primary tumor resection. Without sorting, whole RNA was sequenced from tumor, nontumor lung or frozen PBMC. Study outcomes and limitations: Ubiquitous expanded tumor TCRs appeared in blood more at resection than follow-up.

This CDR3 comprises 14 residues. The germline gives CDR1 SGHRS, CDR2 YFSETQ. The V and J ends lost 4 bases and 0 bases respectively, with 9 bases between them. The sample here was PBMCs, taken at surgery. The source of this sequence is a male donor with early-stage non-small cell lung cancer. The chain recombines TRBV5-1 with TRBJ2-3; tentatively, D is TRBD1 (6 bases). CDR3 DNA: TGCGCCAGCAGCATAGACAGGAGCACAGATACGCAGTATTTT. Protein sequence: CASSIDRSTDTQYF. The entire variable domain, with the rest obtained from reference TRBV5-1 and TRBJ2-3, is as follows: KAGVTQTPRYLIKTRGQQVTLSCSPISGHRSVSWYQQTPGQGLQFLFEYFSETQRNKGNFPGRFSGRQFSNSRSEMNVSTLELGDSALYLCASSIDRSTDTQYFGPGTRLTVL.